What follows are 29 T cell receptor beta chains derived from one specimen sequenced in a study of breast tumors, draining lymph nodes, adjacent tissues (dated by TCRdb to 2016 to 2018). The axillary draining lymph nodes of breast cancer patients were the source of the lymph node samples. Library method: multiplex PCR. The reads were generated on an Illumina HiSeq 2000. TCRdb reanalyzed the raw reads on its own, using fastp at Q25 for trimming and MiXCR for clone calling, and kept in-frame beta chains. Rows matching on CDR3 protein sequence are summarized as one entry with the most common DNA and genes. This sample gives about 140,000 distinct CDR3 sequences in total; less than 35% of them show up just once. The top ten clonotypes cover roughly 2.3% of the sample. The sequenced sample consisted of axillary lymph node tissue. Receptor source: a female donor with breast cancer. Some clones in this sample may be carry-over from other donors' samples.

The rearrangement links TRBV28 to TRBJ1-4; no definite D call. Trimming stripped 4 bases from V and 3 bases from J, with 6 bases between. Germline CDR1 and CDR2: MDHEN and SYDVKM. CDR3 length: 13 residues. The CDR3 DNA reads as TGTGCCAGCAGTTCCGGGGCTAATGAAAAACTGTTTTTT. Its translation is CASSSGANEKLFF.

This clonotype came up many times. The chain is built from TRBV7-9 and TRBJ2-1; 7 nucleotides agree with TRBD1. This CDR3 contains 12 residues. Germline V gene lookup returns CDR1 SEHNR and CDR2 FQNEAQ (reference sequence). The V segment lost 8 bases and the J segment 5 bases; nucleotides outside the gene matches: 3. The CDR3 protein is CASLQGDNEQFF. CDR3 coding DNA: TGTGCCAGCCTTCAGGGGGACAATGAGCAGTTCTTC.

Regarding this clonotype: This may arise from a read error, as a much more abundant clone is one base away. V usage is TRBV6-1 and J usage is TRBJ1-2; no reliable D call. Germline CDR1 reads MNHNS; CDR2 reads SASEGT. Deletions cut 7 bases from V and 4 bases from J, with 7 bases between. The CDR3 runs 11 residues. The CDR3 bases are TGTGCCAGCAATGAGGTCTATGGCTACACCTTC. Encoded protein: CASNEVYGYTF.

In its sample, this clonotype was seen many times. V gene TRBV2 combines with J gene TRBJ2-1; 7 bases are shared with TRBD1. The CDR3 is 14 amino acids. The germline V gene encodes CDR1 SNHLY and CDR2 FYNNEI. The V and J ends lost 7 bases and 4 bases, in that order; junction bases with no gene match: 7. The CDR3 sequence is CASTGQRPYNEQFF. The CDR3 nucleotides read TGTGCCAGCACGGGACAGAGGCCTTACAATGAGCAGTTCTTC.

This chain uses TRBV7-9 with TRBJ2-7; D call uncertain. This CDR3 comprises 19 residues. In germline, CDR1 is SEHNR, CDR2 FQNEAQ (reference sequence). The ends were cut back, 3 bases at V and 5 bases at J, with 29 bases in the middle. CDR3 amino acids: CASSFLEADTAEVVHEQYF. The CDR3 DNA reads TGTGCCAGCAGCTTTCTGGAAGCAGATACGGCCGAGGTCGTCCACGAGCAGTACTTC. Supplemented by reference TRBV7-9 and TRBJ2-7, the full variable domain reads DTGVSQNPRHKITKRGQNVTFRCDPISEHNRLYWYRQTLGQGPEFLTYFQNEAQLEKSRLLSDRFSAERPKGSFSTLEIQRTEQGDSAMYLCASSFLEADTAEVVHEQYFGPGTRLTVT.

The chain is built from TRBV4-1 and TRBJ2-7; D perhaps matches TRBD1 (6 bases). This CDR3 region has 13 residues. CDR1 and CDR2 from the germline V gene are MGHRA and YSYEKL. V was pared by 3 bases and J by 4 bases, with 10 bases between. The CDR3 DNA is TGCGCCAGCAGCCAGAGCACAGGGTACGAGCAGTACTTC. Protein product: CASSQSTGYEQYF.

A word on this clonotype: This sequence may be a read error, since a much larger clone differs from it by one base. The chain links TRBV5-4 to TRBJ2-7; either TRBD1 or TRBD2 may fit D (5 bases each). V lost 4 bases and J lost 3, with 14 bases in between. The CDR3 has 14 residues. The germline V gene has CDR1 SGHNT and CDR2 YYREEE (reference sequence). The CDR3 here is CASSGPGRSYEQYF. CDR3 coding DNA: TGTGCCAGCAGCGGACCGGGACGGAGCTACGAGCAGTACTTC.

This clonotype showed up many times. The V call is TRBV7-2, the J call TRBJ2-5; perhaps TRBD2 as D (6 bases). Deletions cut 2 bases from V and 5 bases from J, with 15 bases between. Germline CDR1 and CDR2: SGHTA and FQGNSA. The CDR3 consists of 15 residues. CDR3 in DNA: TGTGCCAGCAGCTTATACGGGAGACAATCGGAGACCCAGTACTTC. This gives the protein CASSLYGRQSETQYF.

In regard to this clonotype: It may be a read error: a sequence one base away is much more abundant. The CDR3 here is CASRPVRTALGYGYTF. The CDR3 region has the DNA TGTGCCAGCAGACCCGTGAGGACAGCCCTTGGCTATGGCTACACCTTC. The chain links TRBV27 to TRBJ1-2; a weak D match, TRBD1 (6 bases). CDR3 length: 16 residues. The ends were cut back, 6 bases at V and 4 bases at J, with 21 bases in the middle. The germline V gene encodes CDR1 MNHEY and CDR2 SMNVEV (reference sequence).

In this sample, this clonotype turned up once. The V call is TRBV7-2, the J call TRBJ2-2; 9 bases are a match to TRBD2. Germline values: CDR1 SGHTA, CDR2 FQGNSA. CDR3 length: 16 amino acids. V shed 7 bases, J shed 3 bases, and the junction held 9 bases outside the gene matches. CDR3 DNA: TGTGCCAGCACCTCCCATAGCGGGGGCTACACCGGGGAGCTGTTTTTT. Protein product: CASTSHSGGYTGELFF.

This rearrangement joins TRBV11-2 to TRBJ1-1; tentative D call: TRBD1 (5 bases). The CDR3 has 15 residues. CDR1 is SGHAT and CDR2 is FQNNGV in the germline V gene. Trimming removed 2 bases at V and 1 base at J, with 11 bases between. The CDR3: CASSLSRVRNTEAFF. CDR3 sequence (DNA): TGTGCCAGCAGCTTAAGCAGGGTAAGGAACACTGAAGCTTTCTTT.

This clonotype has more than one count but fewer than ten. Since no conserved phenylalanine or tryptophan closes the CDR3, a read error is the likely cause. The chain couples TRBV24-1 to TRBJ2-1; tentatively, D is TRBD2 (6 bases). The CDR3 has 17 residues. Germline-derived CDR1 and CDR2 are KGHDR and SFDVKD. The V and J ends lost 0 bases and 10 bases respectively, with 21 bases between them. The CDR3: CATSDLQIPGADNEQFL. CDR3 DNA sequence: TGTGCCACCAGTGATTTGCAAATACCGGGAGCGGATAACGAGCAGTTCCTC.

Worth noting for this clonotype: It may be a read error: a sequence one base away is much more abundant. The chain recombines TRBV30 with TRBJ1-5, with D unclear. CDR1 and CDR2 from the germline V gene are GTSNPN and SVGIG (reference sequence). CDR3 size: 15 residues. Trimming took 1 base from V and 4 from J, leaving 14 bases between them. CDR3 residues: CAWSETGVGNQPQHF. CDR3 nucleotide sequence: TGTGCCTGGAGTGAAACCGGGGTGGGTAATCAGCCCCAGCATTTT.

This clonotype was recorded many times. The rearrangement uses TRBV30 and TRBJ2-7, with D unresolved. Germline CDR1 is GTSNPN and CDR2 is SVGIG (reference sequence). The CDR3 covers 12 residues. Trimming pared 2 bases from V and 4 bases from J, leaving 9 bases between. Here the CDR3 reads CAWSLLRYEQYF. The CDR3, as DNA: TGTGCCTGGAGTCTCCTCCGATACGAGCAGTACTTC.

This clonotype was seen ten or more times. The gene calls are TRBV20-1 and TRBJ2-1, with 12 bases that match TRBD2. The germline V gene has CDR1 DFQATT and CDR2 SNEGSKA (reference sequence). This CDR3 has 13 residues. V gave up 8 bases and J gave up 8 bases; unmatched junction bases: 7. The CDR3 DNA reads TGCAGTACACCTAGCGGGGGGGCCTATGAGCAGTTCTTC. Its protein is CSTPSGGAYEQFF.

This clonotype was counted many times. The CDR3 DNA follows: TGTGCCACCAGCGGGGCCGGGACAGGGGGCCGAGATACGCAGTATTTT. This gives the protein CATSGAGTGGRDTQYF. The rearrangement joins TRBV15 to TRBJ2-3, with TRBD1 matching 12 bases. The CDR3 runs 16 residues. The V segment lost 5 bases and the J segment 5 bases; nucleotides outside the gene matches: 8. In germline, CDR1 is LNHNV, CDR2 YYDKDF (reference sequence).

CDR3 protein: CASSQNFGYEQYV. DNA for the CDR3: TGTGCCAGCAGTCAGAACTTTGGATACGAGCAGTACGTC. The chain recombines TRBV6-5 with TRBJ2-7, with D unresolved. Between the trimmed V and J ends, which lost 5 bases and 4 bases, there was a span of 12 bases. This CDR3 contains 13 residues. The V gene's germline CDR1 is MNHEY and CDR2 SVGAGI.

The rearrangement uses TRBV7-2 and TRBJ2-5; the match to TRBD2 covers 11 bases. The junction had 6 bases not matched to a gene; V was cut back by 4 bases and J by 5 bases. This CDR3 is 15 amino acids long. Looked up from germline, CDR1 is SGHTA and CDR2 is FQGNSA. DNA of the CDR3: TGTGCCAGCAGCTGGGTAGCGGGGGGGCGTGAGACCCAGTACTTC. Residues: CASSWVAGGRETQYF.

This clonotype was detected many times. This may come from a read error, since a much larger clone is one base off. This sequence joins TRBV6-4 and TRBJ2-1; D not certain. Germline V gene data show CDR1 as MRHNA and CDR2 as SNTAGT. The CDR3 has 10 residues. The germline V and J ends were trimmed by 6 bases and 9 bases, with 6 bases remaining between them. This chain's CDR3 is CASSLSEQFF. CDR3 DNA: TGTGCCAGCAGCCTTAGTGAGCAGTTCTTC.

This clonotype was seen only a few times. The chain couples TRBV19 to TRBJ2-3, with D possibly being TRBD2 (5 bases). There are 15 residues in the CDR3. Trimming left V 5 bases short and J 0 bases short, with 12 bases between. Germline CDR1 is LNHDA and CDR2 is SQIVND (reference sequence). The CDR3 loop reads CASSQDWGSTDTQYF. Written as DNA, the CDR3 is TGTGCCAGTAGTCAGGACTGGGGTAGCACAGATACGCAGTATTTT.

In its sample, this clonotype was seen many times. The chain recombines TRBV5-1 with TRBJ2-6; D is unresolved. The V end lost 4 bases, the J end lost 0 bases, and 11 bases lay between the germline ends. The CDR3 covers 16 residues. CDR1 and CDR2 (germline): SGHRS, YFSETQ. CDR3 bases: TGCGCCAGCAGCCTGGTGGCCTTCTCTGGGGCCAACGTCCTGACTTTC. Its translation: CASSLVAFSGANVLTF.

Concerning this clonotype itself: With a much larger clone just one base away, this may be a read error. V and J are TRBV20-1 and TRBJ1-2, with D unclear. Germline V lookup: CDR1 DFQATT, CDR2 SNEGSKA (reference sequence). This CDR3 spans 13 amino acids. The CDR3 DNA sequence: TGCAGTGCTAGAGATACTACTAACTATGGCTACGCCTTC. It translates to CSARDTTNYGYAF.

J is TRBJ1-2 and V is TRBV7-9; 7 nucleotides line up with TRBD1. Trimming took 5 bases from V and 3 from J; bases not matched to a gene: 21. The CDR3 runs 19 residues. Looked up from germline, CDR1 is SEHNR and CDR2 is FQNEAQ (reference sequence). CDR3 nucleotide sequence: TGTGCCAGCAGCCTGTATGGCGCAGGACAGGCAGAAATTCACTATGGCTACACCTTC. The encoded protein is CASSLYGAGQAEIHYGYTF.

The rearrangement uses TRBV20-1 and TRBJ2-2; D unclear. Trimming took 6 bases from V and 6 from J, leaving 14 bases between them. The germline V gene has CDR1 DFQATT and CDR2 SNEGSKA (reference sequence). The CDR3 spans 13 residues. The CDR3 bases are TGCAGTGCGGCCAAGTTGATCGCCGGGGAGCTGTTTTTT. Translating gives CSAAKLIAGELFF.

Ten or more counts support this clonotype. The chain combines TRBV10-3 with TRBJ2-3, with 13 bases that match TRBD2. The CDR3 length is 16 residues. J was trimmed by 0 bases and V by 10 bases; bases with no gene match: 7. The germline CDR1 and CDR2 sequences are ENHRY and SYGVKD. The CDR3 bases are TGTGCCACAGGACTAGCGGGGGCGCTCAGCACAGATACGCAGTATTTT. It encodes CATGLAGALSTDTQYF.

This clonotype was recorded at least ten times. The rearrangement uses TRBV5-8 and TRBJ2-1; 8 bases fit TRBD2. Germline trimming cut 4 bases from V and 12 bases from J; bases unmatched to any gene: 18. Per the germline V gene, CDR1 is SGHTS and CDR2 is YDEGEE. The CDR3 extends over 16 amino acids. The CDR3 DNA sequence: TGTGCCAGCAGCCACCGGGGGGGCCGGGTTTTACTCCCGCAGTTCTTC. Amino acid sequence: CASSHRGGRVLLPQFF.

This clonotype appeared many times. V usage is TRBV29-1 and J usage is TRBJ2-3; 12 bases are a match to TRBD1. The CDR3 is 14 residues long. Per the germline V gene, CDR1 is SQVTM and CDR2 is ANQGSEA. Trimming at V came to 7 bases and at J to 6 bases, leaving 8 bases not matched to a gene. CDR3 DNA sequence: TGCAGCGGGACCGGGACAGGGGGCGGGGATACGCAGTATTTT. Residues: CSGTGTGGGDTQYF.

As for this clonotype: A read error may explain this, as a much larger clone is one base away. The V gene is TRBV2, the J gene TRBJ2-1; no definite D call. Germline values: CDR1 SNHLY, CDR2 FYNNEI. V was shortened by 3 bases and J by 5 bases, with 5 bases between the two germline ends. The CDR3 totals 12 residues. The CDR3: CASSETDNEQFF. CDR3 DNA sequence: TGTGCCAGCAGTGAGACCGACAATGAGCAGTTCTTC.

In this sample, this clonotype turned up many times. The rearrangement links TRBV7-8 to TRBJ2-7; no clear D. This CDR3 spans 15 amino acids. The germline gives CDR1 SGHVS, CDR2 FQNEAQ. V shed 5 bases and J shed 4 bases, with 18 bases lying between them. CDR3 sequence: CASSPRSVSGYEQYV. As DNA, the CDR3 is TGTGCCAGCAGCCCCCGGTCTGTCTCGGGTTACGAGCAGTACGTC.